This T cell receptor beta chain was observed in a study of CD8+ T cells in alopecia areata. Documented treatment: oral pan-JAK inhibitor, 5-10 mg twice daily. The CDR3 is 16 residues long. Trimming cost V 1 base and J 2 bases; bases outside gene matches: 1. Germline lookup yields CDR1 MNHEY and CDR2 SMNVEV (reference sequence). Following RNA extraction, reverse transcription yielded cDNA that acted as the sequencing template. Generated by immunoSEQ multiplex PCR, the TCRdb table keeps only in-frame clones and is missing some. The repertoire holds roughly 73,000 clones, approximately 30% seen once, with about 15% in the top ten.

The chain has TRBV27 and TRBJ2-1; 11 nucleotides align to TRBD2. The sequence derives from a human donor with alopecia areata. The sequenced sample was CD8+ T cells sorted from blood, obtained at week 4, from a patient treated with tofacitinib. The CDR3 loop is CASSLYSGRAYNEQFF. The DNA of the CDR3 is TGTGCCAGCAGTTTATATAGCGGGAGGGCCTACAATGAGCAGTTCTTC.